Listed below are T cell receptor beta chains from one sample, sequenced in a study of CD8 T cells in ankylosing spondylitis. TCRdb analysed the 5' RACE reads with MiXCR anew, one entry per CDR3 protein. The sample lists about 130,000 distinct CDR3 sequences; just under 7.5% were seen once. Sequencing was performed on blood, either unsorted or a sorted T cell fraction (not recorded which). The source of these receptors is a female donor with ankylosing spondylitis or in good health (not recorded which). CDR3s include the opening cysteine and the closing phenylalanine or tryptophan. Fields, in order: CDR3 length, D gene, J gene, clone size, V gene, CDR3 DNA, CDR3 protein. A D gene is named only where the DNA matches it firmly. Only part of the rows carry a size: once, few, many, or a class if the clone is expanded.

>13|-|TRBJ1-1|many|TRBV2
TGTGCCAGCAGCCTCCACAAGAACACTGAAGCTTTCTTT
CASSLHKNTEAFF
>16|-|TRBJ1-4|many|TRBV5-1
TGCGCCAGCAGCTCCCAATGGGAGGGAGGGAGTGAAAAACTGTTTTTT
CASSSQWEGGSEKLFF
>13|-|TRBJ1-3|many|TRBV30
TGTGCCTGGAGGGGTATCTCTGGAAACACCATATATTTT
CAWRGISGNTIYF
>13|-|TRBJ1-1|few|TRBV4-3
TGCGCCAGCAGCCAAGCGGGGCAGGGGAAAGTTTTCTTT
CASSQAGQGKVFF
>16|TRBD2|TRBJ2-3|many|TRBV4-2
TGTGCCAGCAGCCAAGACGTGACTAGCGGGACAGATACGCAGTATTTT
CASSQDVTSGTDTQYF
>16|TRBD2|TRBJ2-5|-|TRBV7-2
TGTGCCAGCAGACCCCGACTAGCGTTAAGTCTCGAGACCCAGTACTTC
CASRPRLALSLETQYF
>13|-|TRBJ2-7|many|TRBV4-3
TGCGCCAGCAGCCATGGCAGGGAGGCCGAGCAGTACTTC
CASSHGREAEQYF
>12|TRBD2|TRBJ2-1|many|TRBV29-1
TGCAGCGTTGTCCGGGGGGACAATGAGCAGTTCTTC
CSVVRGDNEQFF
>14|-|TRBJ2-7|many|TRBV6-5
TGTGCCAGCAGTTACTCGATCGCCCACATAGATGAGTACTTC
CASSYSIAHIDEYF
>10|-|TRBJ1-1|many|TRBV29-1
TGCAGCGTTATGAACACTGAAGCTTTCTTT
CSVMNTEAFF
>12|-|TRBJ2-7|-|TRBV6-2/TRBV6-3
TGTGCCAGCAGTTATAGTCCAGCGACGCAGTACTTC
CASSYSPATQYF
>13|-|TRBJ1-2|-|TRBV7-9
TGTGCCAGCAGTCCACGACTGGGCGATGGCTACACCTTC
CASSPRLGDGYTF
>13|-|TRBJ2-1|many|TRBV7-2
TGTGCCAGCGGATTAAGCTCCTACAATGAGCAGTTCTTC
CASGLSSYNEQFF
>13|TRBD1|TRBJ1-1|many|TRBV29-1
TGCAGCCTTGACAGGGGAGGGGGGACTGAAGCTTTCTTT
CSLDRGGGTEAFF
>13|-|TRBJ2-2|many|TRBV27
TGTGCCAGCAGTTTATTCGATGGCGGGGAGCTGTTTTTT
CASSLFDGGELFF
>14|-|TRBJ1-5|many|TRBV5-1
TGCGCCAGCAGCTTAGACGACCTCGGGGGGCCCCAGCATTTT
CASSLDDLGGPQHF
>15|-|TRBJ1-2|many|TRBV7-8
TGTGCCAGCAGCAGGGACCTGGACAGCCTCTATGGCTACACCTTC
CASSRDLDSLYGYTF
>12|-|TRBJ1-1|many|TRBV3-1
TGTGCCAGCAGCCAAGGGAGGTCTGAAGCTTTCTTT
CASSQGRSEAFF
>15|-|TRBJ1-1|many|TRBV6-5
TGTGCCAGCAGTTACTTCGGGGGCCCGGACACTGAAGCTTTCTTT
CASSYFGGPDTEAFF
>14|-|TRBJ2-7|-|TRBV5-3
TGTGCCAGAAGCCCCGTACCGGGGGACTACGAGCAGTACTTC
CARSPVPGDYEQYF
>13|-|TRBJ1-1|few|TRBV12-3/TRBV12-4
TGTGCCAGCAGACTCTCTCTCGACACTGAAGCTTTCTTT
CASRLSLDTEAFF
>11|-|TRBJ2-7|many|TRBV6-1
TGTGCCAGCAGTGGTCTGGTCGAGCAGTACTTC
CASSGLVEQYF
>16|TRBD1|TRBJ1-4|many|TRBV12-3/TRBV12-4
TGTGCCAGCAGTCCAGGGGGTAGGTTGGCTAATGAAAAACTGTTTTTT
CASSPGGRLANEKLFF
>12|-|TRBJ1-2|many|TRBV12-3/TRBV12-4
TGTGCCAGCAGCGAAGGGGGGTACGGCTACACCTTC
CASSEGGYGYTF
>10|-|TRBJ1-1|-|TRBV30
TGTGCCTGGAGTGGGGTACAAGCTTTCTTT
CAWSGVQAFF
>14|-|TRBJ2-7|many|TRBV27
TGTGCCAGCAGTTCAGAGGGGGTCTCCTACGAGCAGTACTTC
CASSSEGVSYEQYF
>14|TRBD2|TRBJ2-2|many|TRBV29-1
TGCAGCGTTCGGGAGCGGGAGAACACCGGGGAGCTGTTTTTT
CSVRERENTGELFF
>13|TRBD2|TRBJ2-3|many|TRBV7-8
TGTGCCAGCGACGGGGGGGCCACAGATACGCAGTATTTT
CASDGGATDTQYF
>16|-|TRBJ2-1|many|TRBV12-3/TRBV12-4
TGTGCCAGCATCCATTCAGGGGAGATCTCCTACAATGAGCAGTTCTTC
CASIHSGEISYNEQFF
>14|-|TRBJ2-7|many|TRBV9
TGTGCCAGCAGCGTAGGAGTGGGGACCAACGAGCAGTACTTC
CASSVGVGTNEQYF
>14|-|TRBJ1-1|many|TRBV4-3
TGCGCCAGCAGCCAATTTGAGGGGATCACTGAAGCTTTCTTT
CASSQFEGITEAFF
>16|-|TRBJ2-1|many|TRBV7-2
TGTGCCAGCAGCTTACCCTCGAGGGCTAGATTGGGTGAGCAGTTCTTC
CASSLPSRARLGEQFF
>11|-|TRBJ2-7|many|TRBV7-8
TGTGCCAGCAGCTTAGTCTACGAGCAGTACTTC
CASSLVYEQYF
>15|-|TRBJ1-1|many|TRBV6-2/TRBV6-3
TGTGCCAGCAGTTACCTCTCAGTTGGGTACACTGAAGCTTTCTTT
CASSYLSVGYTEAFF
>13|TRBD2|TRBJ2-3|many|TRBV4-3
TGCGCCAGCAGCCAAAGGGGAGGGGACCCCCAGTATTTT
CASSQRGGDPQYF
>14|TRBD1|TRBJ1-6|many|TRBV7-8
TGTGCCAGCAGCCGAGACAGGGGGGGATCACCCCTCCACTTT
CASSRDRGGSPLHF
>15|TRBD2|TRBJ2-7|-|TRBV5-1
TGCGCCAGCAGCTTGCTAGCGGGGGGCTCGGGCGAGCAGTACTTC
CASSLLAGGSGEQYF
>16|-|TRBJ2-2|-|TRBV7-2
TGTGCCAGCAGCTTCCGTCGGGGCGCGAACACCGGGGAGCTGTTTTTT
CASSFRRGANTGELFF
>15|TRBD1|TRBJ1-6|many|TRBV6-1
TGTGCCAGCAGGACGAACAGGGGGCGGCAGTCACCCCTCCACTTT
CASRTNRGRQSPLHF
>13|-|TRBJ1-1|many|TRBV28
TGTGCCAGCAGTTCCCTGGGGCAGTCTGAAGCTTTCTTT
CASSSLGQSEAFF
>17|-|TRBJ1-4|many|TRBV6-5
TGTGCCAGCAGTTATCTTTTCGATCCCTTAAGTGGTGAAAAACTGTTTTTT
CASSYLFDPLSGEKLFF
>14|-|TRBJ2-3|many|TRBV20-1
TGCAGTGCTACGACCCAGCGGGGCACAGATACGCAGTATTTT
CSATTQRGTDTQYF
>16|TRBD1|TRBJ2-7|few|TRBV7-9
TGTGCCAGCAGCTTAGAACTACAGGGGGCGCGAGGCGAGCAGTACTTC
CASSLELQGARGEQYF
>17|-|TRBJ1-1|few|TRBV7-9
TGTGCCAGCAGCTTAGCGGAACCGGAATGGTGGGACACTGAAGCTTTCTTT
CASSLAEPEWWDTEAFF
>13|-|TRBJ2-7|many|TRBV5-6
TGTGCCAGCAGCTTGACACCTTCCGGGGAGCAGTACTTC
CASSLTPSGEQYF
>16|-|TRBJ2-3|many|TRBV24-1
TGTGCCACCAGTGATCCCGTTCGCGGGGGCACAGATACGCAGTATTTT
CATSDPVRGGTDTQYF
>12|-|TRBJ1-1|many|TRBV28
TGTGCCAGCAGTTTTTCGGTGGCTGAAGCTTTCTTT
CASSFSVAEAFF
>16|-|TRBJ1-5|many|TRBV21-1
TGTGCCAGCAGCACCACGGTCTTGGGTAGCAATCAGCCCCAGCATTTT
CASSTTVLGSNQPQHF
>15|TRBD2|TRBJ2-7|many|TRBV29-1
TGCAGCGTTGGAAGCAGCGGGGGCCTCGCCTACGAGCAGTACTTC
CSVGSSGGLAYEQYF
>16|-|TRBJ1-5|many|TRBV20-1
TGCAGTGCTAGAGTGGGGGGGCGAGGGAGCAATCAGCCCCAGCATTTT
CSARVGGRGSNQPQHF
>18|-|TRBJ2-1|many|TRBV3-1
TGTGCCAGCAGCCAAGAGGGTGTGGCAGGGTATACCTACAATGAGCAGTTCTTC
CASSQEGVAGYTYNEQFF